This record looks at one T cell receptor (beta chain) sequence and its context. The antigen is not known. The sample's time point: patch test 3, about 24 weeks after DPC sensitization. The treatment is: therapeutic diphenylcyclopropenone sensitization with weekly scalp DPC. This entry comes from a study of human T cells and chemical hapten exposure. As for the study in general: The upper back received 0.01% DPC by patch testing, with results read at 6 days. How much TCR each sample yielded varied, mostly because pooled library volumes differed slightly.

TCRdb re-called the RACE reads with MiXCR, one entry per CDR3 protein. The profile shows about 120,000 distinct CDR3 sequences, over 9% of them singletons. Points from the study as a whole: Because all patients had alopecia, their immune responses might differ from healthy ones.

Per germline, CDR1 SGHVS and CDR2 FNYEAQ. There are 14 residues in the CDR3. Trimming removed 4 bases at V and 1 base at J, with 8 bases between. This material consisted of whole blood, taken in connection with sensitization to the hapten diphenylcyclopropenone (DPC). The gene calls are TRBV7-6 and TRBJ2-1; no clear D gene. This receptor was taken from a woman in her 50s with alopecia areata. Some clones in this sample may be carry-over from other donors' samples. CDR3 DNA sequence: TGTGCCAGCAGCTCCATGGGGTCCTACAATGAGCAGTTCTTC. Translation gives CASSSMGSYNEQFF.